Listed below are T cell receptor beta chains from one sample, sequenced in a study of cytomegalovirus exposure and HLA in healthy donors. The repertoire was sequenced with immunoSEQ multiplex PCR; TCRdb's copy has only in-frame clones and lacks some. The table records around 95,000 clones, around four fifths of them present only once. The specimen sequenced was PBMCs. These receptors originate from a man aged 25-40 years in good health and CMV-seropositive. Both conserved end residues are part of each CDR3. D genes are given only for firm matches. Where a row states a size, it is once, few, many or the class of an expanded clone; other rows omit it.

TGTGCCATCAGTGAGGAGGGGGCTATGTCAGATACGCAGTATTTT	CAISEEGAMSDTQYF	TRBJ2-3	TRBD1	TRBV10-3	.
TGTGCCAGCAGTGACAGGGACAATTCACCCCTCCACTTT	CASSDRDNSPLHF	TRBJ1-6	TRBD1	TRBV6-5	few
TGTGCCAGCAGTTTATATAGCGGTTCTTGGGAAATCACTGAAGCTTTCTTT	CASSLYSGSWEITEAFF	TRBJ1-1	.	TRBV27	.
TGCGCCAGCAGCGATGGGACAGGGCGACAGCCCCAGCATTTT	CASSDGTGRQPQHF	TRBJ1-5	TRBD1	TRBV5-1	.
TGTGCCAGCAGAGAGGGGGTCGGGGCCTACGAGCAGTACTTC	CASREGVGAYEQYF	TRBJ2-7	.	TRBV6-5	once
TGTGCCAGCAGCTCATCCGGGACTAGGGGAGATACGCAGTATTTT	CASSSSGTRGDTQYF	TRBJ2-3	TRBD2	TRBV7-9	.
TGTGCCAGCAGCCCTGGGACAGCCAGGGGCGGCTACACCTTC	CASSPGTARGGYTF	TRBJ1-2	TRBD1	TRBV9	few
TGTGCTTCAGCGAGCGGGATCCCATTCGATACGCAGTATTTT	CASASGIPFDTQYF	TRBJ2-3	TRBD2	TRBV25-1	.
TGCGCCAGCAGCTTGTTGTCTTTGGGGACAGGGGGAGATTCTGAAGCTTTCTTT	CASSLLSLGTGGDSEAFF	TRBJ1-1	TRBD1	TRBV5-1	.
TGTGCCACCAGCAGAGATCCGGCGGATCAAGAGACCCAGTACTTC	CATSRDPADQETQYF	TRBJ2-5	.	TRBV15	.
TGTGCCAGCAGTTTATCGACTAGCGGGAATCGCTACGAGCAGTACTTC	CASSLSTSGNRYEQYF	TRBJ2-7	TRBD2	TRBV27	.
TGTGCCACGGGACAGGGGGTCGGGCAGCCCCAGCATTTT	CATGQGVGQPQHF	TRBJ1-5	TRBD1	TRBV6-5	.
TGCGCCAGCAGCCAACTAACTAGCACAGATACGCAGTATTTT	CASSQLTSTDTQYF	TRBJ2-3	.	TRBV4-3	.
TGTGCCTGGAGTGGCGGGAGGGCCTTTTTGAATGAGCAGTTCTTC	CAWSGGRAFLNEQFF	TRBJ2-1	TRBD2	TRBV30	.
TGTGCCAGCAGTTACTCGGCTAGCGGGATCACCTACGAGCAGTACTTC	CASSYSASGITYEQYF	TRBJ2-7	TRBD2	TRBV6-5	once
TGTGCCAGCAGCTTAAGGGGTCTGGAGCAGTTCTTC	CASSLRGLEQFF	TRBJ2-1	.	TRBV7-2	.
TGTGCCAGCAGCTTAGCCTCGAGCTCCTACAATGAGCAGTTCTTC	CASSLASSSYNEQFF	TRBJ2-1	.	TRBV7-2	.
TGTGCCAGCAGCTTCACGGGCTGGAAGGGAGATGAGCAGTTCTTC	CASSFTGWKGDEQFF	TRBJ2-1	.	TRBV11-2	.
TGTGCCAGTAGAGAAGCGGGAGGGCCGCTCACCGGGGAGCTGTTTTTT	CASREAGGPLTGELFF	TRBJ2-2	TRBD2	TRBV6-1	.
TGTGCCAGCAGCTCTAGGACAGGAGCCAGTGCAGGAAACACCATATATTTT	CASSSRTGASAGNTIYF	TRBJ1-3	TRBD1	TRBV11-2	.
TGTGCCTGGAGGGGCCAGGGCAATCAGCCCCAGCATTTT	CAWRGQGNQPQHF	TRBJ1-5	.	TRBV30	.
TGTGCCAGCAGTTGGGGGGGTCTGAGTAATGAAAAACTGTTTTTT	CASSWGGLSNEKLFF	TRBJ1-4	.	TRBV28	.
TGTGCCAGCAGTTCCGCAGGGGTTCGGGAGCAGTTCTTC	CASSSAGVREQFF	TRBJ2-1	.	TRBV6-6	.